This TCR beta chain was profiled in a study of OX40 agonist ivuxolimab in advanced cancers. With respect to the entire study: Ivuxolimab was a fully human IgG2 agonistic monoclonal antibody targeting the costimulatory receptor OX40 (CD134). Partial responses occurred in three dose-escalation patients, of whom one had hepatocellular carcinoma and two had cutaneous melanoma. A male proportion of nearly 85% and a mean age of 60 years, ranging from 23 to 79, were recorded for the dose-escalation cohort. The paper covers the monotherapy dose-escalation part of the phase I ivuxolimab trial, which included N ≈ 50 patients. Intravenous ivuxolimab was administered to patients every 2 weeks at six dose levels: 0.01, 0.1, 0.3, 1.5, 3 and 10 mg/kg. Prior anti-PD-1, anti-PD-L1 or anti-CTLA-4 therapy was permitted, and checkpoint inhibitors had been received by around 40% of dose-escalation patients. Of the roughly 50 dose-escalation patients, hepatocellular carcinoma was present in around 19, melanoma in approximately 15, renal cell carcinoma in 9 and head and neck cancer in 9. The point of sequencing TCRbeta in the periphery was to test whether ivuxolimab changed TCR sequence diversity and drove clonal T-cell expansion.

For this chain, trimming is 6 bases at the V end and 4 bases at the J end, and the number of junction bases without a gene match is 8. From cysteine to phenylalanine, the CDR3 is 16 amino acids long. The DNA shown is the 48-base CDR3, in frame from base 1. CDR1 and CDR2 are read off the germline V gene as SGHAT and FQNNGV. What the authors observed across the whole study: Which antigens the clonally expanded peripheral T cells were specific for was not determined. After ivuxolimab, CD8+ T cells had more expanded clones than CD4+ T cells on average. Low levels of normalized T-cell clonal expansion were also seen in some patients who did not respond. In the 0.1-3.0 mg/kg groups, partial responders were among the patients with the lowest normalized peripheral clonal expansion, particularly in CD8+ T cells. At doses of 0.1 to 3.0 mg/kg, clonal expansion of both CD4+ and CD8+ T cells in blood was seen between baseline and week 6.

For sequencing of the TCRbeta CDR3 region, genomic DNA was extracted from the sorted cells. The immunoSEQ Assay was used to sequence the TCRbeta CDR3 regions. TCRdb took over this immuneACCESS table, retaining in-frame rearrangements with V and J assigned. Such tables are incomplete; in checked studies, under half of the missing clones stem from an unresolved V gene, and the remainder is unexplained. In this sample the table shows 120,000 or so clones, just over 90% of which occur a single time. More than 0.15% of the sample comes from the top ten. The trial excluded patients who had a history of autoimmune disease or were on systemic immunosuppression. Peripheral blood for TCR sequencing was drawn from every dose cohort at baseline, at cycle 4 day 1 and at cycle 7 day 1. Samples were obtained from an open-label, multicenter, first-in-human phase I dose-escalation trial of ivuxolimab. Adults with locally advanced or metastatic melanoma, renal cell carcinoma, hepatocellular carcinoma or head and neck squamous cell carcinoma were enrolled in the trial. Before TCR sequencing, CD4+ T cells and CD8+ T cells were sorted from peripheral blood as separate populations.

Comments on this clone: What this receptor recognizes is not known. Base qualities are missing; no much larger clone stands one base away.

This specimen consisted of CD4+ or CD8+ T cells sorted from blood, obtained in a trial of the OX40 agonist ivuxolimab. This receptor was obtained from an adult with an advanced solid tumor such as melanoma, head and neck, liver or kidney cancer. In this chain, TRBV11-2 is recombined with TRBJ1-6; a stretch of 8 junction bases matches TRBD1. The CDR3 sequence is CASRSGTGRYNSPLHF. In nucleotide form, the sequence is TGTGCCAGCAGATCTGGGACAGGCCGATATAATTCACCCCTCCACTTT.